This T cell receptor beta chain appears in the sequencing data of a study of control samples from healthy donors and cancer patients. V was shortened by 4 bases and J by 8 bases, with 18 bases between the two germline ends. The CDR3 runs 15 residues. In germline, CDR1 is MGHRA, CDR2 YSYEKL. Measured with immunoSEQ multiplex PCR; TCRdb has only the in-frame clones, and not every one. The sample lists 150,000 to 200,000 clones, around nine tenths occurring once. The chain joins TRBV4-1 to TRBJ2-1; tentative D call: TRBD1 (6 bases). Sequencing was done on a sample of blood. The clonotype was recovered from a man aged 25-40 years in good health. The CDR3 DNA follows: TGCGCCAGCAGCCGGGACATCCAACGAGGGTATGAGCAGTTCTTC. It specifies CASSRDIQRGYEQFF.